This T cell receptor beta chain was observed in a study of tumor-infiltrating lymphocytes in primary liver carcinoma (dated by TCRdb to between 2016 and 2019). Notes on the research overall: Of the five patients (three men and two women, aged 30 to 69 years), four had hepatocellular carcinoma and one had combined HCC and intrahepatic cholangiocarcinoma. A total of roughly 35 specimens from 5 patients underwent TCRbeta repertoire sequencing, comprising around 25 tumor regions, 5 adjacent noncancerous liver tissues and 5 peripheral blood samples. To link TCRbeta repertoire diversity to the local molecular phenotype, the 20 to 25 tumor region samples were profiled with Agilent mRNA microarrays. Across five regions of each liver tumor, along with adjacent normal tissue and blood, the study brought together TCRbeta repertoire sequencing, expression microarrays and whole-exome sequencing. Technical replicate repertoires showed high reproducibility, with mean shared-clone rates approximately 0.87 and correlation coefficients above 0.95. Samples yielded roughly 3.5 to 7.13 million productive TCRbeta reads; read depth did not differ significantly between tissue types. Tumors of the five patients were stage T1-T3 N0M0 with maximum diameters of roughly 4.2 to 10 cm.

As for this clonotype: Its binding antigen is unknown. The CDR3 does not end in the conserved phenylalanine or tryptophan, so this is likely a read error.

CDR1 and CDR2 were assigned from the germline V gene (reference sequence) as SGHNT and YYREEE. Including both end residues, the CDR3 is 19 amino acids long. Only the CDR3 DNA stays, 57 bases, in frame from base 1. From V the trimming removes 3 bases and from J it removes 0 bases, while the gene matches leave 14 bases of the junction unaccounted for. Total RNA and DNA were co-extracted without cell sorting from around 20-30 mg of bulk tissue using the AllPrep DNA/RNA mini kit. Between November 2015 and March 2016, roughly five patients in China with histopathologically diagnosed primary liver carcinoma had their tumors surgically resected. At the time of sampling, the patients had chronic HBV infection and had not received any treatment. Each tumor was sampled at five spatially separated regions: the tumor centre plus the superior, inferior, left-lateral and right-lateral poles. Histological examination found more than 85% viable tumor cells in every tumor sample. Each fresh piece of tumor and adjacent tissue was cut in two, with one half stored in RNAlater at -80 degrees C and the other half sent for histology.

The research as a whole found: Compared with blood, tumors had a significantly larger share of the repertoire taken up by the top 250 clones (p = 0.039). Because sequencing covered only the TCR beta chain and unpaired alpha chains were not captured, true repertoire diversity is likely underestimated. Only roughly 7-24% of top clones appeared in all five regions of a tumor, which suggests that tumor-infiltrating T cells are spatially heterogeneous. The study included only a handful of patients, and the authors note findings should be validated in a larger study. Because the samples were bulk and unsorted, CD4+ and CD8+ T cell repertoires could not be compared. Consistent with antigen-driven expansion, pairs of tumor regions showed higher repertoire overlap (mean roughly 35%) than either tumor-adjacent pairs (approximately 17%) or tumor-blood pairs (roughly 15%).

Using a constant-region primer and ProtoScript II reverse transcriptase, TCRbeta-specific cDNA was reverse-transcribed from roughly 460 ng total RNA. Construction of the TCRbeta libraries relied on three nested rounds of multiplex PCR, following a slightly modified ARM-PCR procedure. Each of the first two PCR rounds ran for approximately 10 cycles and used multiplex TRBV1-TRBV30 forward primers together with a Cbeta reverse primer. Sample barcodes and Illumina adapters were added in a final 25-cycle PCR using Deep VentR polymerase. Before sequencing, amplicons of 200-500 bp were gel-purified using a QIAquick gel extraction kit. TCRbeta amplicons were sequenced on an Illumina HiSeq 2500 with 250-bp paired-end reads. Concerning the study's data processing: Trimmomatic v0.33 was used to quality-trim the reads, and FLASH v1.2.11 was used to merge paired reads so that full CDR3 sequences could be recovered. MiGEC v1.2.1b assigned V, D and J germline segments to the rearranged TCRbeta sequences. VDJtools v1.0.0 computed clonotype statistics and Shannon-Wiener diversity indices. To cut down on sampling bias, every analysis after diversity analysis relied on just the 250 most abundant clonotypes from each sample. TCRdb ran its own pipeline on the public reads, namely fastp trimming at Q25 and MiXCR clone calling, and kept in-frame beta chains. Each CDR3 protein gets just one entry, which takes the most common genes and DNA from the rows behind it. TCRdb, not the authors, supplied the V and J calls. The sample table holds more than 70,000 distinct CDR3 sequences, of which 72% were seen once. The ten largest clonotypes hold around 19% of the sample.

Sequenced sample: liver tumor tissue from sampling region 1. This specimen's cell subset or site label, interpreted: tumor region T1, superior pole. The sequence was collected from a man in his forties with primary liver carcinoma and hepatitis B virus infection. This receptor chain uses TRBV5-4 and TRBJ2-4; 8 central bases correspond to TRBD2. The CDR3 is CASSSQLGSSGTAKNIQYL. The nucleotide sequence is given as TGTGCCAGCAGCTCGCAACTGGGGAGTAGCGGGACAGCCAAAAACATTCAGTACCTC.